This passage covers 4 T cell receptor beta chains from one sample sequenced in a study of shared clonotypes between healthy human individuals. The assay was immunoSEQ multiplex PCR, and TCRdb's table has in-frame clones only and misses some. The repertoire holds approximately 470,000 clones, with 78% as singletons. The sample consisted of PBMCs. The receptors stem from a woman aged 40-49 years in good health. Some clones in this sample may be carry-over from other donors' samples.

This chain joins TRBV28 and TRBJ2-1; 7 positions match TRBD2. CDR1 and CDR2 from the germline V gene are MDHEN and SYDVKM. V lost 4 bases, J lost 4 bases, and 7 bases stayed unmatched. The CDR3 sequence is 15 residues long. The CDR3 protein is CASSSTSDTYNEQFF. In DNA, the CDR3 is TGTGCCAGCAGTTCAACTAGCGACACGTACAATGAGCAGTTCTTC.

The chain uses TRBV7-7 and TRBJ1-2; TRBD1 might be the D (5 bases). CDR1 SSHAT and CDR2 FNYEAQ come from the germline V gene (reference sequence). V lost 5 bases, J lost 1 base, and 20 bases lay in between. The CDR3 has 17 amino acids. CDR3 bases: TGTGCCAGCAGCCTATCAGGACACCCGCAGTTTAACTATGGCTACACCTTC. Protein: CASSLSGHPQFNYGYTF.

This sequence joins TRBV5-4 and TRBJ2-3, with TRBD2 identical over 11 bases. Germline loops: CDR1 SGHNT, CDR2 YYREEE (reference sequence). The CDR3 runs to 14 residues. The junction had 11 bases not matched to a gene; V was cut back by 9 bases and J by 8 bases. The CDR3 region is CAILLAGVPGTQYF. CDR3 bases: TGTGCCATTTTACTAGCGGGAGTTCCCGGTACGCAGTATTTT.

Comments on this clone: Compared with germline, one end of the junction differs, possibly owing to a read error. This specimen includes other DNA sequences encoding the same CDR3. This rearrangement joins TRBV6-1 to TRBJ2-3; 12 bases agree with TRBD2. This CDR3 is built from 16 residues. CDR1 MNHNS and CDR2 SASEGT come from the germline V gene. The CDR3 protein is CASSALAGGYSDTQYF. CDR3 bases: TGTGCCAGCAGTGCCCTAGCGGGAGGGTATTCAGATACGCAATATTTT.